The table lists the clone carrying this TCR beta chain with a count of one. With 0 bases removed from V and 1 base from J, the gap between germline ends came to 10 bases. The V gene's germline CDR1 is SGDLS and CDR2 YYNGEE. The CDR3 totals 16 residues. The study left out patients who had uncontrolled infection, other autoimmune disease, pregnancy or lactation. Diagnostic assessment was based on clinical symptoms, serum thyroxine and TRAb, thyroid ultrasound and orbital computed tomography. There were TCR beta CDR3 regions amplified from RNA transcripts. In the first-round RT-PCR of the TCR CDR3, the HTBI primer set was used. From the multiplex PCR reads, TCRdb called clonotypes with MiXCR, one entry per CDR3 protein. This sample has about 660,000 distinct CDR3 sequences, with about 45% found just once. The data were taken from a study of T cells in Graves' hyperthyroidism and ophthalmopathy.

This chain joins TRBV9 and TRBJ1-4; D might be TRBD1 (5 bases). The clonotype comes from an adult man with Graves' disease, either hyperthyroidism or ophthalmopathy (not recorded which). The source material was peripheral blood or thyroid tissue (not recorded which). The CDR3 DNA reads TGTGCCAGCAGCGTAGGACGGGACGAAACTAATGAAAAACTGTTTTTT. Protein sequence: CASSVGRDETNEKLFF.